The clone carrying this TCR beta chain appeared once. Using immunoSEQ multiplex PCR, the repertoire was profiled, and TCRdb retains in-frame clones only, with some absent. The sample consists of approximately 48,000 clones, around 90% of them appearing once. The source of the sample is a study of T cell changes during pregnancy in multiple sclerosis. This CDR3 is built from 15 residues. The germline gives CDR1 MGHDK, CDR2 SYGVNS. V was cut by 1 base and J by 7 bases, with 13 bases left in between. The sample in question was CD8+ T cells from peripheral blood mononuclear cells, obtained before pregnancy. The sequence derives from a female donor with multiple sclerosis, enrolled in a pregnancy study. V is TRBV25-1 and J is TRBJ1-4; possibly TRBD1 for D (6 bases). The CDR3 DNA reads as TGTGCCAGCAGTGAATGGAGCGAAGGGGGTGAAAAACTGTTTTTT. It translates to CASSEWSEGGEKLFF. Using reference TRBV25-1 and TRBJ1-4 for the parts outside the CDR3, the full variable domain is EADIYQTPRYLVIGTGKKITLECSQTMGHDKMYWYQQDPGMELHLIHYSYGVNSTEKGDLSSESTVSRIRTEHFPLTLESARPSHTSQYLCASSEWSEGGEKLFFGSGTQLSVL.